Listed below are T cell receptor beta chains from one sample, sequenced in a study of response to subunit inactivated influenza vaccine. TCRdb called the RT-PCR reads again in MiXCR, with one record for every CDR3 protein. The sample shows some 850,000 distinct CDR3 sequences, around a sixth of them seen only once. The material was PBMCs from blood, obtained 4 to 6 days after vaccination. These receptors originate from a man in his fifties or sixties who received an inactivated influenza vaccine. The CDR3 runs from the conserved cysteine through the conserved F or W. The D gene is left open where the match is weak.

D gene: TRBD1
V gene: TRBV7-9
CDR3 protein: CASTGQGKNIQYF

D gene: TRBD2
V gene: TRBV12-3/TRBV12-4
CDR3 protein: CASRLAGGGNEQFF

D gene: NA
V gene: TRBV20-1
CDR3 protein: CSARTGTHYEQYF

D gene: TRBD2
V gene: TRBV20-1
CDR3 protein: CSARDNSGRALYEQYF

D gene: TRBD2
V gene: TRBV9
CDR3 protein: CASSVASGGLSTDTQYF

D gene: NA
V gene: TRBV20-1
CDR3 protein: CSAPSGSSSYNEQFF

D gene: NA
V gene: TRBV5-1
CDR3 protein: CASSPSTGAYEQYF

D gene: TRBD2
V gene: TRBV7-9
CDR3 protein: CASSLGPAAGGIYEQYF

D gene: NA
V gene: TRBV6-5
CDR3 protein: CASSYEGWGTEAFF

D gene: TRBD2
V gene: TRBV20-1
CDR3 protein: CSAGLRLAGGVNIQYF

D gene: TRBD2
V gene: TRBV9
CDR3 protein: CASSVGLAGASTYEQYF

D gene: NA
V gene: TRBV7-6
CDR3 protein: CASSWTVNHEQFF

D gene: NA
V gene: TRBV5-1
CDR3 protein: CASSLTGEGNTIYF

D gene: NA
V gene: TRBV6-5
CDR3 protein: CASSYESGVPEELFF